Below are 17 T cell receptor beta chains sequenced from a single sample in a study of blood T cell repertoires in COVID-19 (TCRdb year 2020). The library was prepared using the immunoSEQ multiplex PCR assay. Imported from immuneACCESS, the table was reduced by TCRdb to in-frame sequences with V and J called. These copies leave out some clones; in studies compared against another copy, an unresolved V gene accounts for under half, and the cause of the remainder is not known. Across this sample there are hundreds of thousands of clones, with 70% to 90% seen only once. The ten largest clones capture approximately 2% of the sample. The specimen sequenced was peripheral blood. The receptors come from a young woman who had recovered from COVID-19.

This chain uses TRBV14 with TRBJ2-3; possible D gene TRBD1, 6 bases. Per germline, CDR1 SGHDN and CDR2 FVKESK. CDR3 size: 15 residues. V lost 4 bases and J lost 0, with 11 bases in between. Here the CDR3 reads CASSLGQGSTDTQYF. For the CDR3, the DNA is TGTGCCAGCAGCCTAGGCCAGGGGAGCACAGATACGCAGTATTTT. The full variable domain, its missing parts supplied by reference TRBV14 and TRBJ2-3, is EAGVTQFPSHSVIEKGQTVTLRCDPISGHDNLYWYRRVMGKEIKFLLHFVKESKQDESGMPNNRFLAERTGGTYSTLKVQPAELEDSGVYFCASSLGQGSTDTQYFGPGTRLTVL.

This chain connects TRBV24-1 to TRBJ2-7; 8 nucleotides align to TRBD1. The CDR3 has 16 residues. Germline-derived CDR1 and CDR2 are KGHDR and SFDVKD. V was pared by 3 bases and J by 1 base, with 7 bases of the junction left unmatched. The CDR3 here is CATSDPGQGPSYEQYF. DNA for the CDR3: TGTGCCACCAGTGATCCCGGACAGGGACCGTCCTACGAGCAGTACTTC.

The gene calls are TRBV5-5 and TRBJ2-7; the match to TRBD1 covers 7 bases. The CDR3 is made up of 14 amino acids. The V and J ends lost 4 bases and 2 bases, in that order; junction bases with no gene match: 6. The germline V gene has CDR1 SGHKS and CDR2 YYEKEE (reference sequence). The CDR3 here is CASSHTGAPYEQYF. The CDR3 DNA is TGTGCCAGCAGCCACACAGGGGCCCCCTACGAGCAGTACTTC.

This clone was counted at least ten times. J is TRBJ1-5 and V is TRBV19, with D uncertain. The CDR3 consists of 15 residues. Germline V gives CDR1 LNHDA, CDR2 SQIVND (reference sequence). V lost 3 bases to trimming and J lost 0 bases, with 9 bases between them. CDR3 DNA: TGTGCCAGTAGTATCTTCGGGTATAGCAATCAGCCCCAGCATTTT. Its translation is CASSIFGYSNQPQHF.

The genes are TRBV19 and TRBJ2-2; 8 bases agree with TRBD2. CDR1 is LNHDA and CDR2 is SQIVND in the germline V gene (reference sequence). V shed 5 bases, J shed 6 bases, and the junction held 11 bases outside the gene matches. This CDR3 has 16 amino acids. The chain's CDR3 is CASSRNRLAGAGELFF. The CDR3 region has the DNA TGTGCCAGTAGTCGCAATCGGCTAGCGGGTGCCGGGGAGCTGTTTTTT.

The chain links TRBV7-9 to TRBJ1-4, with D tentatively TRBD1 (5 bases). Germline loops: CDR1 SEHNR, CDR2 FQNEAQ (reference sequence). This CDR3 region has 15 residues. V lost 3 bases and J 0 bases, leaving 8 bases between the germline ends. The CDR3: CASSFQGPTNEKLFF. As DNA, the CDR3 is TGTGCCAGCAGCTTTCAGGGTCCAACTAATGAAAAACTGTTTTTT.

This chain connects TRBV6-5 to TRBJ2-7; TRBD1 aligns across 8 bases. This CDR3 spans 13 amino acids. V shed 7 bases, J shed 4 bases, and the junction held 6 bases outside the gene matches. Germline lookup yields CDR1 MNHEY and CDR2 SVGAGI. The CDR3, as DNA: TGTGCCAGCACAGGACAGGGCCGGTACGAGCAGTACTTC. It encodes CASTGQGRYEQYF.

The V and J genes are TRBV6-2 or TRBV6-3 and TRBJ1-1, with D possibly TRBD1 on 6 matching bases. CDR3 length: 12 residues. The germline V gene has CDR1 MNHEY and CDR2 SVGEGT. Trimming pared 6 bases from V and 4 bases from J, leaving 9 bases between. The CDR3 loop reads CASSVGGTEAFF. CDR3 bases: TGTGCCAGCAGCGTAGGGGGCACTGAAGCTTTCTTT.

The chain has TRBV19 and TRBJ1-1, with 8 bases aligning to TRBD1. Trimming removed 6 bases from V and 0 bases from J; junction bases left unmatched: 6. This CDR3 is 15 amino acids long. The V gene's germline CDR1 is LNHDA and CDR2 SQIVND (reference sequence). CDR3: CASRGGTGLNTEAFF. The CDR3 nucleotides are TGTGCCAGTAGGGGAGGGACAGGATTGAACACTGAAGCTTTCTTT.

This chain uses TRBV6-5 with TRBJ1-1; no clear D. Trimming cost V 5 bases and J 2 bases, with 9 bases left between them. The CDR3 contains 13 residues. Germline V gene lookup returns CDR1 MNHEY and CDR2 SVGAGI. This CDR3 is CASSLEVNTEAFF. The CDR3 DNA is TGTGCCAGCAGTCTCGAGGTAAACACTGAAGCTTTCTTT.

This clone was seen only once. This chain uses TRBV7-2 with TRBJ2-1; 9 bases are shared with TRBD2. J was trimmed by 4 bases and V by 3 bases; bases with no gene match: 4. Germline V gene sequence: CDR1 SGHTA, CDR2 FQGNSA. The CDR3 is made up of 15 amino acids. The CDR3 is CASSFGGGGYNEQFF. The DNA of the CDR3 is TGTGCCAGCAGCTTCGGCGGGGGGGGATACAATGAGCAGTTCTTC. The full variable domain, in which reference TRBV7-2 and TRBJ2-1 provide the parts outside the CDR3, is GAGVSQSPSNKVTEKGKDVELRCDPISGHTALYWYRQSLGQGLEFLIYFQGNSAPDKSGLPSDRFSAERTGGSVSTLTIQRTQQEDSAVYLCASSFGGGGYNEQFFGPGTRLTVL.

This clone showed up just once. V is TRBV4-2 and J is TRBJ2-2, with 7 nucleotides matching TRBD1. Germline-derived CDR1 and CDR2 are LGHNA and YNFKEQ. V shed 1 base, J shed 7 bases, and the junction held 9 bases outside the gene matches. There are 16 residues in the CDR3. As DNA, the CDR3 is TGTGCCAGCAGCCAAGGGCCTGGACAGGCGATCGGGGAGCTGTTTTTT. Amino acids: CASSQGPGQAIGELFF.

Regarding this clone: One junction end does not reproduce the germline sequence, and a read error may be involved. V gene TRBV7-9 combines with J gene TRBJ2-5; maybe TRBD1 (6 bases). Germline assignment: CDR1 SEHNR and CDR2 FQNEAQ (reference sequence). The CDR3 is 12 residues long. DNA of the CDR3: TGTGCGAGCAGGGGCCCTTGGGAGACCCAGTACTTC. This codes for CASRGPWETQYF.

The gene calls are TRBV5-6 and TRBJ1-1, with a possible D match to TRBD1 (6 bases). Germline V CDR1 and CDR2: SGHDT, YYEEEE. This CDR3 is 14 amino acids long. The ends were cut back, 1 base at V and 6 bases at J, with 13 bases in the middle. The CDR3 loop reads CASSLTGRGAEAFF. CDR3 coding DNA: TGTGCCAGCAGCTTGACCGGCAGGGGCGCTGAAGCTTTCTTT.

J is TRBJ1-1 and V is TRBV18; 9 bases fit TRBD1. Trimming cost V 3 bases and J 4 bases; bases outside gene matches: 9. This CDR3 has 16 amino acids. Germline CDR1 KGHSH, CDR2 LQKENI. DNA of the CDR3: TGTGCCAGCTCACCTGGGACAGGGAGGGTGAGCACTGAAGCTTTCTTT. It is translated as CASSPGTGRVSTEAFF.

The J gene is TRBJ2-7, the V gene TRBV28; 8 bases align to TRBD2. Germline CDR1 reads MDHEN; CDR2 reads SYDVKM. This CDR3 has 16 residues. The V segment lost 4 bases and the J segment 1 base; nucleotides outside the gene matches: 9. The CDR3 coding sequence is TGTGCCAGCAGTTCCCGACTAGCGAGGGCGTCCTACGAGCAGTACTTC. Translating it yields CASSSRLARASYEQYF.

This chain connects TRBV9 to TRBJ2-1; D is ambiguous. Trimming stripped 0 bases from V and 4 bases from J, with 11 bases between. Germline V gives CDR1 SGDLS, CDR2 YYNGEE. This CDR3 comprises 15 residues. CDR3 nucleotides: TGTGCCAGCAGCGTAGAGGTACGAGGTTACAATGAGCAGTTCTTC. Its translation is CASSVEVRGYNEQFF.